This T cell receptor beta chain originates from a study of cytomegalovirus exposure and HLA in healthy donors. Study-level findings and limits: In an earlier analysis, in some 540 donors, most V segments appeared productive either ~87% or ~30% of the time. Presence/absence analyses took donor sequencing depth as roughly uniform. In vitro confirmation showed a few CMV-associated chains to be CMV antigen specific. Investigators reported some 150 TCR beta chains as tied to cytomegalovirus.

The PCR employed 60 Vbeta primers together with 13 Jbeta primers. Profiling relied on immunoSEQ multiplex PCR, and the TCRdb table lists in-frame clones only, not all of them. The table records over 150,000 clones, under 70% of them present only once. V gave up 3 bases and J gave up 0 bases; unmatched junction bases: 4. The CDR3 extends over 15 amino acids. In germline, CDR1 is SGHNT, CDR2 YYREEE (reference sequence). In regard to this clone: Its antigen is unknown.

This receptor was obtained from a woman between 35 and 50 years old in good health and CMV-seropositive. Material for sequencing was PBMCs. The chain combines TRBV5-4 with TRBJ1-1; 8 nucleotides line up with TRBD1. CDR3 in amino acids: CASSSRGRLNTEAFF. As DNA, the CDR3 is TGTGCCAGCAGCTCCAGGGGGCGCCTGAACACTGAAGCTTTCTTT.